Listed below are T cell receptor beta chains from one sample, sequenced in a study of beta chain features in type 1 diabetes. Only in-frame clones appear in the TCRdb table, and some are missing; sequencing was by immunoSEQ multiplex PCR. This sample has roughly 380,000 clones; about 18% occur once, and the top ten carry 0.044%. Sequencing used naive CD4+ T cells from blood. The source of these receptors is a young woman in good health. CDR3s include the opening cysteine and the closing phenylalanine or tryptophan. D genes are given only for firm matches. Clone sizes are given selectively: once, few, many, or a class where the clone is expanded.

>-|TRBD1|TRBV30|TRBJ2-3
CAWSVQGGTDTQYF
TGTGCCTGGAGTGTACAGGGGGGCACAGATACGCAGTATTTT
>-|-|TRBV2|TRBJ2-7
CASSPVGGEQYF
TGTGCCAGCAGCCCCGTCGGGGGCGAGCAGTACTTC
>-|TRBD2|TRBV5-1|TRBJ2-3
CASSLSGGTDTQYF
TGCGCCAGCAGCCTTAGCGGGGGGACAGATACGCAGTATTTT
>-|-|TRBV21-1|TRBJ2-7
CASSISYGYEQYF
TGTGCCAGCAGCATATCCTACGGCTACGAGCAGTACTTC
>few|-|TRBV9|TRBJ2-7
CASSTLGQPYEQYF
TGTGCCAGCTCTACCCTAGGACAGCCTTACGAGCAGTACTTC
>few|-|TRBV18|TRBJ1-2
CASSPQERGRDYTF
TGTGCCAGCTCACCACAAGAGCGGGGGAGAGACTACACCTTC
>-|-|TRBV7-2|TRBJ2-3
CASSSGFTDTQYF
TGTGCCAGCAGCTCGGGTTTCACAGATACGCAGTATTTT
>-|TRBD1|TRBV5-4|TRBJ1-6
CASSLWDRGSPLHF
TGTGCCAGCAGCTTGTGGGACAGAGGTTCACCCCTCCACTTT
>few|-|TRBV7-9|TRBJ2-1
CASSSQVLGEEQFF
TGTGCCAGCAGCTCTCAAGTTTTGGGAGAGGAGCAGTTCTTC
>few|TRBD1|TRBV5-6|TRBJ2-7
CASSLGQEYEQYF
TGTGCCAGCAGCCTCGGACAGGAGTACGAGCAGTACTTC
>-|-|TRBV5-1|TRBJ2-5
CASRQGTETQYF
TGCGCCAGCAGACAGGGAACGGAGACCCAGTACTTC
>-|-|TRBV5-1|TRBJ2-7
CASSAKGAYEQYF
TGCGCCAGCAGCGCTAAGGGAGCCTACGAGCAGTACTTC
>few|-|TRBV5-1|TRBJ2-7
CASSRDVGEQYF
TGCGCCAGCAGCCGGGATGTCGGTGAGCAGTACTTC
>few|-|TRBV4-1|TRBJ1-2
CASSRPGEVYGYTF
TGCGCCAGCAGCCGCCCGGGAGAGGTCTATGGCTACACCTTC
>-|-|TRBV19|TRBJ2-5
CASSIEGTSGAQYF
TGTGCCAGTAGTATAGAGGGCACCTCGGGGGCCCAGTACTTC
>-|TRBD2|TRBV9|TRBJ2-3
CASSPSGAVSTDTQYF
TGTGCCAGCAGCCCTAGCGGGGCTGTTAGCACAGATACGCAGTATTTT
>few|-|TRBV7-9|TRBJ2-3
CASSRQGGLTDTQYF
TGTGCCAGCAGCCGACAGGGAGGTCTCACAGATACGCAGTATTTT
>few|-|TRBV18|TRBJ1-5
CASSPGYGDQPQHF
TGTGCCAGCTCACCAGGATACGGAGATCAGCCCCAGCATTTT
>-|-|TRBV19|TRBJ1-5
CASSIAELYSNQPQHF
TGTGCCAGTAGTATAGCTGAGCTCTATAGCAATCAGCCCCAGCATTTT
>few|-|TRBV2|TRBJ1-1
CASLARRDTEAFF
TGTGCCAGCCTCGCCCGGAGGGACACTGAAGCTTTCTTT
>-|-|TRBV19|TRBJ2-3
CASIGPSTDTQYF
TGTGCCAGTATTGGACCTAGCACAGATACACAGTATTTT
>-|TRBD2|TRBV4-1|TRBJ2-2
CASSQVGSSGGLNTGELFF
TGCGCCAGCAGCCAAGTCGGGAGTAGCGGGGGCCTGAACACCGGGGAGCTGTTTTTT
>few|-|TRBV7-8|TRBJ2-7
CASSSGTPTFYEQYF
TGTGCCAGCAGCTCCGGGACTCCTACATTCTACGAGCAGTACTTC
>-|-|TRBV6-6|TRBJ1-5
CASSHPGSDQPQHF
TGTGCCAGCAGTCACCCCGGGTCCGATCAGCCCCAGCATTTT
>few|-|TRBV30|TRBJ2-3
CGTGSTDTQYF
TGTGGGACTGGGAGCACAGATACGCAGTATTTT
>few|-|TRBV2|TRBJ2-3
CASRRTERTTDTQYF
TGTGCCAGCAGACGGACAGAACGTACCACAGATACGCAGTATTTT
>-|-|TRBV2|TRBJ1-2
CASTPTSGFNYGYTF
TGTGCCAGCACCCCCACCTCGGGGTTTAACTATGGCTACACCTTC
>few|TRBD2|TRBV4-1|TRBJ2-7
CASSLGLAGTYEQYF
TGCGCCAGCAGCCTAGGACTAGCGGGAACCTACGAGCAGTACTTC
>-|-|TRBV7-9|TRBJ2-7
CASSPQGGFYEQYF
TGTGCCAGCAGCCCGCAGGGTGGATTCTACGAGCAGTACTTC
>-|-|TRBV5-1|TRBJ1-2
CASSHSSDSKHGYGYTF
TGCGCCAGCAGCCACTCTTCCGACAGCAAACATGGATATGGCTACACCTTC
>-|TRBD1|TRBV2|TRBJ1-2
CASRGTGDHGYTF
TGTGCCAGCAGAGGGACAGGTGACCATGGCTACACCTTC
>few|-|TRBV6-6|TRBJ2-3
CASTELGSGTDTQYF
TGTGCCAGCACCGAACTAGGATCGGGCACAGATACGCAGTATTTT
>-|-|TRBV18|TRBJ1-1
CASSPLQGHDTEAFF
TGTGCCAGCTCACCACTGCAGGGGCATGACACTGAAGCTTTCTTT
>-|-|TRBV7-2|TRBJ1-1
CASSLVWNTEAFF
TGTGCCAGCAGCTTAGTCTGGAACACTGAAGCTTTCTTT
>few|-|TRBV11-2|TRBJ1-1
CASRRPGRGTEAFF
TGTGCCAGCAGACGCCCAGGAAGGGGCACTGAAGCTTTCTTT
>few|-|TRBV7-9|TRBJ2-3
CASRPRQRGTDTQYF
TGTGCCAGCAGACCCCGTCAGAGGGGGACAGATACGCAGTATTTT
>-|-|TRBV5-1|TRBJ2-5
CASSVSPRRETQYF
TGCGCCAGCAGCGTTAGCCCGAGGAGAGAGACCCAGTACTTC
>-|TRBD2|TRBV27|TRBJ2-7
CASSLLTSGSYEQYF
TGTGCCAGCAGTTTATTAACTAGCGGGAGCTACGAGCAGTACTTC
>-|TRBD1|TRBV5-8|TRBJ2-5
CASTGQGGTQYF
TGTGCCAGCACCGGACAGGGTGGGACCCAGTACTTC
>few|-|TRBV7-9|TRBJ1-2
CASSLGGRARGYTF
TGTGCCAGCAGCTTAGGGGGCAGGGCCCGTGGCTACACCTTC
>few|-|TRBV18|TRBJ1-5
CASSTGRDQPQHF
TGTGCCAGCTCAACGGGGAGGGATCAGCCCCAGCATTTT
>few|-|TRBV4-1|TRBJ2-3
CASSQGVMAGGGDTQYF
TGCGCCAGCAGCCAAGGGGTCATGGCGGGCGGAGGCGATACGCAGTATTTT
>few|-|TRBV18|TRBJ2-2
CASSPDSGELFF
TGTGCCAGCTCACCGGACAGCGGGGAGCTGTTTTTT
>few|TRBD1|TRBV5-1|TRBJ2-3
CASSLGQDRTDTQYF
TGCGCCAGCAGCTTAGGACAGGACCGCACAGATACGCAGTATTTT
>few|-|TRBV20-1|TRBJ2-7
CSAGGGEQYF
TGCAGTGCCGGTGGTGGCGAGCAGTACTTC
>few|TRBD1|TRBV2|TRBJ2-6
CASSVQGWAGANVLTF
TGTGCCAGCAGTGTACAGGGGTGGGCTGGGGCCAACGTCCTGACTTTC
>-|-|TRBV30|TRBJ2-1
CAWRIGLSSYNEQFF
TGTGCCTGGAGGATTGGGCTGAGCTCCTACAATGAGCAGTTCTTC
>few|-|TRBV9|TRBJ2-1
CASSVGTPNNEQFF
TGTGCCAGCAGCGTCGGGACTCCCAACAATGAGCAGTTCTTC
>-|-|TRBV23-1|TRBJ1-1
CASSQSFQERKVTEAFF
TGCGCCAGCAGTCAATCGTTTCAGGAACGAAAGGTCACTGAAGCTTTCTTT
>few|TRBD2|TRBV11-3|TRBJ2-3
CASSSQGSGVDTQYF
TGTGCCAGCAGCTCCCAAGGCAGCGGGGTTGATACGCAGTATTTT
>few|-|TRBV12-5|TRBJ2-5
CASGLQGHIGETQYF
TGTGCTAGTGGTTTGCAGGGGCATATTGGGGAGACCCAGTACTTC
>-|-|TRBV7-9|TRBJ2-1
CASSSGWVDEQFF
TGTGCCAGCAGCTCGGGTTGGGTGGATGAGCAGTTCTTC
>-|TRBD2|TRBV7-7|TRBJ2-5
CASSQSGQRGETQYF
TGTGCTAGCAGCCAGTCTGGGCAGCGGGGAGAGACCCAGTACTTC
>-|-|TRBV25-1|TRBJ2-7
CASSRAGGPYEQYF
TGTGCCAGCAGCCGGGCCGGGGGTCCCTACGAGCAGTACTTC
>few|-|TRBV14|TRBJ1-1
CASRRLMNTEAFF
TGTGCCAGCAGAAGACTCATGAACACTGAAGCTTTCTTT
>few|TRBD1|TRBV30|TRBJ1-2
CAWSGTGDGYTF
TGTGCCTGGAGTGGGACAGGGGACGGCTACACCTTC
>-|-|TRBV4-3|TRBJ2-3
CASSLNGGTDTQYF
TGCGCCAGCAGCCTGAACGGGGGAACAGATACGCAGTATTTT
>few|-|TRBV18|TRBJ2-3
CASSPSSTDTQYF
TGTGCCAGCTCACCCTCTAGCACAGATACGCAGTATTTT
>few|TRBD1|TRBV2|TRBJ2-5
CASSRSRGETQYF
TGTGCCAGCAGTCGCTCCAGGGGGGAGACCCAGTACTTC
>few|-|TRBV7-3|TRBJ1-2
CASSPGQGYGYTF
TGTGCCAGCAGCCCGGGTCAAGGCTATGGCTACACCTTC